The 22 T cell receptor beta chains below were found in one sample sequenced in a study of shared clonotypes between healthy human individuals. Generated by immunoSEQ multiplex PCR, the TCRdb table keeps only in-frame clones and is missing some. Found here are 470,000 or so clones, approximately 84% of them singletons; the top ten hold more than 9.5%. Specimen: PBMCs. The receptors come from a woman between 40 and 55 years old in good health. Some clones in this sample may be carry-over from other donors' samples.

J is TRBJ1-2 and V is TRBV4-2; D possibly corresponds to TRBD1 (6 bases). Germline V gene lookup returns CDR1 LGHNA and CDR2 YNFKEQ. V shed 0 bases and J shed 2 bases, with 16 bases lying between them. The CDR3 consists of 17 residues. CDR3 residues: CASSQERGHGGNYGYTF. CDR3 nucleotides: TGTGCCAGCAGCCAAGAGAGGGGACATGGGGGAAACTATGGCTACACCTTC.

A word on this clone: This likely came from a read error, as a far larger clone is one base away. The rearrangement links TRBV6-1 to TRBJ1-5; D ambiguous. CDR1 and CDR2 from the germline V gene are MNHNS and SASEGT. The CDR3 sequence is 14 residues long. Trimming stripped 6 bases from V and 5 bases from J, with 14 bases between. CDR3 sequence: CASRPVGADQPQHF. In nucleotides, the CDR3 is TGTGCCAGCAGGCCAGTGGGCGCGGATCAGCCCCAGCATTTT.

The chain couples TRBV7-8 to TRBJ2-1; D is tentatively TRBD1 or TRBD2 (5 bases each). V was shortened by 1 base and J by 10 bases, with 14 bases between the two germline ends. This CDR3 spans 14 amino acids. Germline values: CDR1 SGHVS, CDR2 FQNEAQ. CDR3 in amino acids: CASSLVQAAGEQFF. CDR3 nucleotide sequence: TGTGCCAGCAGCTTAGTACAGGCGGCGGGCGAGCAGTTCTTC.

The rearrangement joins TRBV7-9 to TRBJ1-3; 8 bases are shared with TRBD1. Germline CDR1 is SEHNR and CDR2 is FQNEAQ (reference sequence). Trimming at V came to 4 bases and at J to 8 bases, leaving 13 bases not matched to a gene. The CDR3 is made up of 16 amino acids. The CDR3 is CASSSSDRVEVYTIYF. The CDR3 DNA sequence: TGTGCCAGCAGCTCTTCGGACAGGGTGGAGGTTTACACCATATATTTT. The full variable domain, with the rest looked up from reference TRBV7-9 and TRBJ1-3, is DTGVSQNPRHKITKRGQNVTFRCDPISEHNRLYWYRQTLGQGPEFLTYFQNEAQLEKSRLLSDRFSAERPKGSFSTLEIQRTEQGDSAMYLCASSSSDRVEVYTIYFGEGSWLTVV.

The chain uses TRBV7-9 and TRBJ2-2; 7 nucleotides match TRBD2. Trimming at V came to 6 bases and at J to 6 bases, leaving 10 bases not matched to a gene. The germline V gene encodes CDR1 SEHNR and CDR2 FQNEAQ (reference sequence). This CDR3 contains 15 residues. CDR3 amino acids: CASSPTSVISGELFF. The CDR3 nucleotides are TGTGCCAGCAGTCCAACTAGCGTAATATCCGGGGAGCTGTTTTTT.

The V gene is TRBV6-5, the J gene TRBJ2-7; TRBD1 aligns across 9 bases. After removal of 2 bases from V and 5 bases from J, the junction contained 7 bases not matched to a gene. CDR1 and CDR2 (germline): MNHEY, SVGAGI. The CDR3 is 15 residues long. In DNA form, the CDR3 reads TGTGCCAGCAGTTACACGGGGACAGGGAGGAACGAGCAGTACTTC. Translating gives CASSYTGTGRNEQYF.

This sequence joins TRBV5-1 and TRBJ2-5; perhaps TRBD1 as D (7 bases). V lost 0 bases, J lost 2 bases, and 17 bases lay in between. Germline CDR1 SGHRS, CDR2 YFSETQ. This CDR3 is built from 17 residues. The CDR3 region has the DNA TGCGCCAGCAGCTTGGGCGGGACAGCAGTTGGACAAGAGACCCAGTACTTC. Protein sequence: CASSLGGTAVGQETQYF.

The chain has TRBV18 and TRBJ2-7; TRBD2 aligns across 10 bases. Looked up from germline, CDR1 is KGHSH and CDR2 is LQKENI. The CDR3 has 16 residues. The trim removed 4 bases at V and 1 base at J, leaving 7 bases unmatched. The CDR3 nucleotides read TGTGCCAGCTCACAGAGGACTAGCGGCAATTCCTACGAGCAGTACTTC. Amino acids: CASSQRTSGNSYEQYF.

J is TRBJ2-5 and V is TRBV7-9; 7 bases match TRBD1. J was trimmed by 0 bases and V by 2 bases; bases with no gene match: 12. The CDR3 totals 18 residues. Germline V lookup: CDR1 SEHNR, CDR2 FQNEAQ (reference sequence). The CDR3 DNA follows: TGTGCCAGCAGCTTAAGGCAGGGGGTGGACCTTAACCAAGAGACCCAGTACTTC. Encoded protein: CASSLRQGVDLNQETQYF. The full variable domain, completed using reference TRBV7-9 and TRBJ2-5, is DTGVSQNPRHKITKRGQNVTFRCDPISEHNRLYWYRQTLGQGPEFLTYFQNEAQLEKSRLLSDRFSAERPKGSFSTLEIQRTEQGDSAMYLCASSLRQGVDLNQETQYFGPGTRLLVL.

The chain employs TRBV19 and TRBJ1-1; D gene ambiguous. CDR1 and CDR2 (germline): LNHDA, SQIVND (reference sequence). The CDR3 sequence is 13 residues long. Trimming shortened V by 6 bases and J by 0 bases, and 8 bases separated the two germline ends. In DNA, the CDR3 is TGTGCCAGTAGGGTACTTATGAACACTGAAGCTTTCTTT. Translating it yields CASRVLMNTEAFF.

This clone was counted once. This likely came from a read error, as a far larger clone is one base away. This chain connects TRBV7-9 to TRBJ2-7, with 14 bases lining up with TRBD2. Trimming took 6 bases from V and 6 from J; bases not matched to a gene: 10. Germline loops: CDR1 SEHNR, CDR2 FQNEAQ (reference sequence). The CDR3 spans 16 residues. CDR3 in DNA: TGTGCCAGCAGTTGTCCCGGGACTAGCGGGAGTACCGAGCAGTACTTC. This sequence encodes CASSCPGTSGSTEQYF.

The chain uses TRBV6-1 and TRBJ1-2; 8 positions agree with TRBD1. Germline V CDR1 and CDR2: MNHNS, SASEGT. With 6 bases clipped from V and 4 bases from J, the junction kept 10 bases outside the gene matches. This CDR3 comprises 15 residues. The CDR3 region is CASRLQGALGYGYTF. The CDR3 DNA reads TGTGCCAGCAGACTGCAGGGGGCGCTGGGCTATGGCTACACCTTC.

DNA of the CDR3: TGCGCCAGCAGTGACGGACTAGCGGGCACAGATACGCAGTATTTT. It is translated as CASSDGLAGTDTQYF. The rearrangement links TRBV10-1 to TRBJ2-3; 10 nucleotides match TRBD2. Germline assignment: CDR1 WNHNN and CDR2 SYGVQD (reference sequence). CDR3 length equals 15 residues. The V segment lost 3 bases and the J segment 1 base; nucleotides outside the gene matches: 1.

Note on this clone: The likely explanation is a read error, given a far larger clone one base away. Other DNA sequences in the same sample also yield this CDR3. J is TRBJ2-6 and V is TRBV29-1, with D unclear. V lost 3 bases to trimming and J lost 4 bases, with 7 bases between them. The CDR3 runs to 13 residues. The germline V gene encodes CDR1 SQVTM and CDR2 ANQGSEA. CDR3 amino acids: CSVDWAGANVLTF. CDR3 coding DNA: TGCAGCGTTGACTGGGCAGGGGCCAACGTCCTGACTTTC.

Comments on this clone: This is likely an artifact of a read error, given a far larger clone one base away. The V gene is TRBV4-2, the J gene TRBJ2-7; the match to TRBD1 covers 9 bases. The CDR3 loop spans 15 amino acids. Germline-derived CDR1 and CDR2 are LGHNA and YNFKEQ. The DNA of the CDR3 is TGTGTCAGCAGCCAGGGCGGGGGACAGGGTCGCGAGCAGTACTTC. This encodes CVSSQGGGQGREQYF.

A single count supports this clone. Since a far larger clone is one base different, this is likely a read error. CDR3: CASSSSRVDERLFF. In DNA, the CDR3 is TGTGCCAGCAGCTCGAGCCGGGTCGATGAAAGACTGTTTTTT. The rearrangement uses TRBV11-2 and TRBJ1-4; D call uncertain. CDR1 and CDR2 (germline): SGHAT, FQNNGV. The CDR3 spans 14 residues.

V gene TRBV29-1 combines with J gene TRBJ1-2; tentative D call: TRBD1 (5 bases). The CDR3 runs to 13 residues. V dropped 1 base and J dropped 3 bases, with 9 bases sitting between them. Germline V gene sequence: CDR1 SQVTM, CDR2 ANQGSEA. The CDR3 DNA follows: TGCAGCGTTGAAGGGCGGGGGTACTATGGCTACACCTTC. Protein product: CSVEGRGYYGYTF.

This clone was picked up a small number of times. The genes are TRBV2 and TRBJ2-3; 9 bases are shared with TRBD1. The CDR3 runs 15 residues. Germline V gives CDR1 SNHLY, CDR2 FYNNEI. V dropped 6 bases and J dropped 1; count of bases not matched to a gene: 5. CDR3 protein: CASSRQGGRTDTQYF. The CDR3 DNA reads TGTGCCAGCAGCCGACAGGGGGGTCGCACAGATACGCAGTATTTT.

The V and J genes are TRBV2 and TRBJ1-5; D gene ambiguous. The CDR3 loop spans 15 amino acids. Germline CDR1 and CDR2: SNHLY and FYNNEI. Trimming cost V 4 bases and J 2 bases, with 12 bases left between them. CDR3 region: CASSVGTGGNQPQHF. CDR3 sequence (DNA): TGTGCCAGCAGTGTTGGTACCGGAGGCAATCAGCCCCAGCATTTT.

Comments on this clone: Only one base separates this from a far larger clonotype, so it likely reflects a read error. Within the sample, other DNA sequences also encode this same CDR3. The chain links TRBV15 to TRBJ2-7; 8 bases map to TRBD1. This CDR3 is 17 amino acids long. Germline V gene sequence: CDR1 LNHNV, CDR2 YYDKDF (reference sequence). The CDR3 sequence is CATSRGAAGGFNYEQYF. The CDR3, as DNA: TGTGCCACAAGCAGAGGGGCGGCAGGGGGCTTCAACTACGAGCAGTACTTC.

This chain links TRBV28 with TRBJ2-7; the match to TRBD2 covers 7 bases. Germline lookup yields CDR1 MDHEN and CDR2 SYDVKM. Trimming cost V 4 bases and J 2 bases; bases outside gene matches: 11. The CDR3 is 16 amino acids. CDR3 nucleotides: TGTGCCAGCAGTTCTTGGGCAGCGGGGCCCCCCTACGAGCAGTACTTC. Amino acids: CASSSWAAGPPYEQYF.

This clone appeared a single time. V gene TRBV7-9 combines with J gene TRBJ2-7, with D unclear. V lost 3 bases, J lost 7 bases, and 10 bases lay in between. CDR1 is SEHNR and CDR2 is FQNEAQ in the germline V gene (reference sequence). The CDR3 is 12 amino acids. CDR3 protein: CASSLNSLEQYF. CDR3 sequence (DNA): TGTGCCAGCAGCTTGAACAGCCTAGAGCAGTACTTC.